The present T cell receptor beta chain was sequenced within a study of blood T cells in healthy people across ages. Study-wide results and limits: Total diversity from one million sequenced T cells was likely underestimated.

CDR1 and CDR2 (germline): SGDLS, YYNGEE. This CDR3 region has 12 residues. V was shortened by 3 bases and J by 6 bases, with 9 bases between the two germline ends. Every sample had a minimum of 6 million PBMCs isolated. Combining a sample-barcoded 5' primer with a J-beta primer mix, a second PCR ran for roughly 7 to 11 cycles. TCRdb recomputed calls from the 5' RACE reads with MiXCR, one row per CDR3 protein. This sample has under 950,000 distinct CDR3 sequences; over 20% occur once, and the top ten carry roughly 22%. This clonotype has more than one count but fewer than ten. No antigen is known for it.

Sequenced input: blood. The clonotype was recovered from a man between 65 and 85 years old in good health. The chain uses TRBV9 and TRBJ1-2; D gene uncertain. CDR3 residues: CASSAGSDGYTF. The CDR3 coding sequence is TGTGCCAGCAGCGCGGGGTCGGATGGCTACACCTTC.